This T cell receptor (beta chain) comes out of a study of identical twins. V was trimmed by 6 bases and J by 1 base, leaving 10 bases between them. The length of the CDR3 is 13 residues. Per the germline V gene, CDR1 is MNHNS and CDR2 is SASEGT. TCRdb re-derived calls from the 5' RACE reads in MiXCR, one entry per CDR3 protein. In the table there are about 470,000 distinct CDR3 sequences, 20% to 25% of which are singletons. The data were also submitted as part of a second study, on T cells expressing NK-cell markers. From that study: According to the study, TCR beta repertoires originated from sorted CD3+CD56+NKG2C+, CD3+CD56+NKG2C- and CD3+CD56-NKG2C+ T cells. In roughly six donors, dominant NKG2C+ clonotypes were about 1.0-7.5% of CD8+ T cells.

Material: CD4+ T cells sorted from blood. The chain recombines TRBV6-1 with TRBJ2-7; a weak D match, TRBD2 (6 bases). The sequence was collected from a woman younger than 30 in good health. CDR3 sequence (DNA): TGTGCCAGCAGCCGACGGGAGTCCTACGAGCAGTACTTC. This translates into CASSRRESYEQYF.